The rows below give T cell receptor beta chains drawn from one sample of a study of identical twins. Via MiXCR, TCRdb re-called the 5' RACE reads, giving one row per CDR3 protein. The table records a few hundred thousand distinct CDR3 sequences, around 9.6% of them present only once. These sequences were also reported in another study, on yellow fever vaccine responses in identical twins.

The sample was PBMCs. All receptors derive from a woman younger than 30 in good health. The CDR3 runs from the conserved cysteine through the conserved F or W. D genes are given only for firm matches. Clone size is stated in some rows and not others, as once, few, many or a class when expanded.

CDR3,DNA,J,D,size,V
CSARPIQGKAGYTF,TGCAGTGCTAGACCAATACAGGGGAAAGCTGGCTACACCTTC,TRBJ1-2,TRBD1,many,TRBV20-1
CASSLGDRAGEQYF,TGTGCCAGCAGCTTAGGTGACAGGGCGGGCGAGCAGTACTTC,TRBJ2-7,TRBD1,.,TRBV11-2
CSAVDRVREQYF,TGCAGTGCAGTGGACAGGGTGAGGGAGCAGTACTTC,TRBJ2-7,TRBD1,.,TRBV20-1
CASRMRGPDTQYF,TGTGCCAGCAGGATGAGGGGGCCAGATACGCAGTATTTT,TRBJ2-3,TRBD1,.,TRBV6-1
CAISGDTGKETQYF,TGTGCCATCAGTGGCGACACAGGGAAAGAGACCCAGTACTTC,TRBJ2-5,.,many,TRBV10-3
CASSLEGGLEEQYF,TGCGCCAGCAGCTTGGAAGGGGGGCTGGAAGAGCAGTACTTC,TRBJ2-7,.,many,TRBV5-1
CASSLDRLDQFF,TGCGCCAGCAGCTTGGATCGACTAGATCAGTTCTTC,TRBJ2-1,.,few,TRBV5-1
CASSLVQGQQFF,TGTGCCAGCAGCTTAGTACAGGGTCAGCAGTTCTTC,TRBJ2-1,.,few,TRBV11-2
CASSDGRGNTEAFF,TGTGCCAGCAGTGATGGCAGGGGGAACACTGAAGCTTTCTTT,TRBJ1-1,.,few,TRBV6-1
CASSPTGFYAQYF,TGTGCCAGCAGTCCTACAGGGTTTTACGCGCAGTATTTT,TRBJ2-3,.,few,TRBV6-1
CASSPREGVTEAFF,TGTGCCAGCAGCCCCAGGGAGGGGGTCACTGAAGCTTTCTTT,TRBJ1-1,.,many,TRBV6-1
CASTYGAFNSYEQYF,TGTGCCAGCACCTATGGGGCTTTTAACTCCTACGAGCAGTACTTC,TRBJ2-7,.,.,TRBV28
CSARGLAGGGDTGELFF,TGCAGCGCCCGGGGACTAGCGGGAGGAGGGGACACCGGGGAGCTGTTTTTT,TRBJ2-2,TRBD2,few,TRBV29-1
CASSERVEGNEQFF,TGTGCCAGCAGCGAACGGGTAGAGGGGAATGAGCAGTTCTTC,TRBJ2-1,.,few,TRBV4-2
CASKEGLLTDYEQYF,TGCGCCAGCAAGGAGGGATTACTGACAGATTACGAGCAGTACTTC,TRBJ2-7,.,few,TRBV5-1
CASSSLPGQGADEQFF,TGCGCCAGCAGCTCTTTACCGGGACAGGGGGCTGATGAGCAGTTCTTC,TRBJ2-1,TRBD1,few,TRBV5-1
CSAPWALGDTQYF,TGCAGTGCTCCCTGGGCTTTGGGAGATACGCAGTATTTT,TRBJ2-3,.,.,TRBV20-1
CASGDRGHNEQFF,TGTGCCAGCGGGGACAGGGGGCATAATGAGCAGTTCTTC,TRBJ2-1,TRBD1,many,TRBV11-3
CASSYTTQGLVGYEQYF,TGTGCCAGCAGTTACACCACCCAGGGGCTCGTCGGCTACGAGCAGTACTTC,TRBJ2-7,.,.,TRBV7-2
CASSLRLSAGSEKLFF,TGTGCCAGCAGTTTACGGTTGTCGGCTGGGAGTGAAAAACTGTTTTTT,TRBJ1-4,.,many,TRBV12-3/TRBV12-4
CSAGTAKTQYF,TGCAGTGCTGGGACCGCGAAGACCCAGTACTTC,TRBJ2-5,.,few,TRBV20-1
CAWSLDRGNEKLFF,TGTGCCTGGAGCCTAGACAGGGGAAATGAAAAACTGTTTTTT,TRBJ1-4,TRBD1,few,TRBV30
CSARDRKGGGETQYF,TGCAGTGCTAGAGATCGAAAGGGTGGCGGGGAGACCCAGTACTTC,TRBJ2-5,.,few,TRBV20-1
CASSQGQGRGGETQYF,TGTGCCAGCAGCCAAGGACAGGGCAGGGGGGGGGAGACCCAGTACTTC,TRBJ2-5,.,few,TRBV4-2
CASSYLGIRGMNTEAFF,TGTGCCAGCAGTTACTTAGGGATCAGGGGGATGAACACTGAAGCTTTCTTT,TRBJ1-1,TRBD1,many,TRBV6-5
CASSSDTISYNSPLHF,TGTGCCAGCAGTTCGGACACCATCTCCTATAATTCACCCCTCCACTTT,TRBJ1-6,.,.,TRBV27
CSAVLAEKGAGELFF,TGCAGCGCCGTACTAGCGGAAAAAGGGGCCGGGGAGCTGTTTTTT,TRBJ2-2,TRBD2,many,TRBV29-1
CASREQGRSTEAFF,TGTGCCAGCAGGGAACAGGGCAGGAGCACTGAAGCTTTCTTT,TRBJ1-1,.,.,TRBV2
CSARVIDTQYF,TGCAGTGCTAGGGTCATTGATACGCAGTATTTT,TRBJ2-3,.,.,TRBV20-1
CASSLSSRSNTGELFF,TGCGCCAGCAGCTTGTCCTCCAGGTCGAACACCGGGGAGCTGTTTTTT,TRBJ2-2,.,few,TRBV5-1